This is a list of T cell receptor delta chains from one sample in a study of gamma-delta chains in newborns, infants, children. TCRdb called clones anew from the reads with CATT. The table has 15,000 or so delta-chain clones, roughly 7% seen once. The sequenced sample consisted of blood. These receptors came from a child who was a newborn, infant or young child, either healthy, febrile or measles-vaccinated (not recorded which). The CDR3 runs from the conserved cysteine through the conserved F or W. A D gene is named only where the DNA matches it firmly. For some rows the clone size is stated as once, few or many, or as a class when expanded; others skip it.

TGTGCCTGTGACACCGTCCCCTGGGACACCCGACAGATGTTTTTC CACDTVPWDTRQMFF few TRDJ3 TRDV2 -
TGTGCCTGTGACACGTGGGGGACTATGAGCTCCTGGGACACCCGACAGATGTTTTTC CACDTWGTMSSWDTRQMFF - TRDJ3 TRDV2 TRDD3
TGTGCCTGTGACCTCCTGGGGGATAGTCTGACAGCACAACTCTTCTTT CACDLLGDSLTAQLFF many TRDJ2 TRDV2 TRDD3
TGTGCCTGTGACAAAATACTGGGGGATACGCTTAGCTCCTGGGACACCCGACAGATGTTTTTC CACDKILGDTLSSWDTRQMFF many TRDJ3 TRDV2 TRDD3
TGTGCCTGTGACGTACTGAGGGATACGCTGATCTCCTGGGACACCCGACAGATGATTTTC CACDVLRDTLISWDTRQMIF - TRDJ3 TRDV2 TRDD3
TGTGCCTGTGACACAGTACCATCCAGCTCCTGGGACACCCGACAGATGTTTTTC CACDTVPSSSWDTRQMFF many TRDJ3 TRDV2 -
TGTGCCTGTGACCTACTGGGGGCTAAACTTAGCTCCTGGGACACCCGACAGATGTTTTTC CACDLLGAKLSSWDTRQMFF - TRDJ3 TRDV2 TRDD3
TGTGCCTCCTGGGGGATACCCTCCTGGGACACCCGACAGATGTTTTTC CASWGIPSWDTRQMFF many TRDJ3 TRDV2 TRDD3
TGTGCCTGTGACTTATGGGGGATCAGCTCCTGGGACACCCGACAGATGTTTTTC CACDLWGISSWDTRQMFF many TRDJ3 TRDV2 TRDD3
TGTGCCTGTGATCCACTGGGGGATGCAAGCTCCTGGGACACCCGACAGATGTTTTTC CACDPLGDASSWDTRQMFF few TRDJ3 TRDV2 TRDD3
TGTGCCTGCGATACCACTGGGGGATACTCCTGGGACACCCGACAGATGTTTTTC CACDTTGGYSWDTRQMFF few TRDJ3 TRDV2 TRDD3
TGTGCCTGTGACACCCTGGGGGATAACAGCTCCTGGGACACCCGACAGATGTTTTTC CACDTLGDNSSWDTRQMFF few TRDJ3 TRDV2 TRDD3
TGTGCCTGTGACAGTGGGGACACCGATAAACTCATCTTT CACDSGDTDKLIF - TRDJ1 TRDV2 -
TGTGCCTGTGACGCGGGCTACTGGGGGAGCTCCTGGGACACCCGACAGATGTTTTTC CACDAGYWGSSWDTRQMFF medium-sized TRDJ3 TRDV2 TRDD3
TGTGCCTGTGACACCGGGGGGTTCAGGGGCTCCTGGGACACCCGACAGATGTTTTTT CACDTGGFRGSWDTRQMFF - TRDJ3 TRDV2 -
TGTGCCTGTGACGGACTGGGCCCCTGGGACACCCGACAGACGTTTTTC CACDGLGPWDTRQTFF few TRDJ3 TRDV2 -
TGTGCCTGTGACACGGTACTGGGGGATACGCGCACCTATACAGCACAACTCTTCTTT CACDTVLGDTRTYTAQLFF - TRDJ2 TRDV2 TRDD3
TGTGCCTGTGACATACTGGGGGATACGAGGAATAAACTCATCTTT CACDILGDTRNKLIF few TRDJ1 TRDV2 TRDD3
TGTGCCTGTGACATCGTACTGGGGGATATGAGGAGCACCGATAAACTCATCTTT CACDIVLGDMRSTDKLIF few TRDJ1 TRDV2 TRDD3
TGTGCCTGTGACGTACTGGGGGATACGAGCAGCTCCTGGGACACCCGACAGATGTTTTTC CACDVLGDTSSSWDTRQMFF - TRDJ3 TRDV2 TRDD3
TGTGCCTGTGAACCTTTGGGGGATACAACAGCGCAACTCTTCTTT CACEPLGDTTAQLFF few TRDJ2 TRDV2 TRDD3
TGTGCCTGTGACACCGTACCCACTGGGGGATCCTGGGACACCCGACAGATGTTTTTC CACDTVPTGGSWDTRQMFF - TRDJ3 TRDV2 TRDD3
TGTGCCCGTGACACCGCTGGGGGACACCCTAGCTCCTGGGACACCCGACAGATGTTTTTC CARDTAGGHPSSWDTRQMFF - TRDJ3 TRDV2 TRDD3
TGTGCCTGTGACGACGTACTGGGGGATACCCGAAGCTCCTGGGACACCCGACAGATGTTTTTC CACDDVLGDTRSSWDTRQMFF few TRDJ3 TRDV2 TRDD3
TGTGCCTGTGACAGGCTGGGGGATACTAGCTCCTGGGACACCCGACAGATGTTTTTC CACDRLGDTSSWDTRQMFF - TRDJ3 TRDV2 TRDD3
TGTGCCTGTGACACACCTTGGGGGAACACCGATAAACTCATCTTT CACDTPWGNTDKLIF - TRDJ1 TRDV2 TRDD3
TGTGCCTGTGACCCGCTGGGTTCCTGGGACACCCGACAGATGTTTTTC CACDPLGSWDTRQMFF - TRDJ3 TRDV2 -
TGTGCCTGTGACACCGTACTGGGGGATAAGGACACCCGACAGATGTTTTTC CACDTVLGDKDTRQMFF medium-sized TRDJ3 TRDV2 TRDD3
TGTGCCTGTGACACGGTACTGGGGGTCCCCAATTTGACAGCACAACTCTTCTTT CACDTVLGVPNLTAQLFF - TRDJ2 TRDV2 TRDD3
TGTGCCTGTGACACCCTTCCTGGGGCAGAAGGCACCTGGGACACCCGACAGATGTTTTTC CACDTLPGAEGTWDTRQMFF - TRDJ3 TRDV2 -
TGTGCCTGTGACACTGGGGGATTTTTCTCCTGGGACACCCGACAGATGTTTTTC CACDTGGFFSWDTRQMFF medium-sized TRDJ3 TRDV2 TRDD3
TGTGCCTGTGACTCACTGGGGGATAAAGCACAACTCTTCTTT CACDSLGDKAQLFF few TRDJ2 TRDV2 TRDD3
TGTGCCTGTGACACCCTGGGGGATACCCGGGGCACCCGACAGATGTTTTTC CACDTLGDTRGTRQMFF few TRDJ3 TRDV2 TRDD3
TGTGCCTGTGACGAGGTGGGGACAGACACCGATAAACTCATCTTT CACDEVGTDTDKLIF - TRDJ1 TRDV2 -
TGTGCCTGTGACAGGTGGGGGGGGCCCCGCACGACAGCACAACTCTTCTTT CACDRWGGPRTTAQLFF - TRDJ2 TRDV2 -
TGTGCCTGTGACACGAGGTCATACTGGGTGACGAGCTCCTGGGACACCCGACAGATGTTTTTC CACDTRSYWVTSSWDTRQMFF - TRDJ3 TRDV2 -
TGTGCCTGTGACACCGTCGGACTGGGGGATACGAGTAGCTCCTGGGACACCCGACAGATGTTTTTC CACDTVGLGDTSSSWDTRQMFF few TRDJ3 TRDV2 TRDD3
TGTGCCTGTGACAAAGTACTGGGGGCGAGCTCCTGGGACACCCGACAGATGTTTTTC CACDKVLGASSWDTRQMFF many TRDJ3 TRDV2 TRDD3
TGTGCCTGTGACAGAGTACTGGGGGATCTGAGCTCCTGGGACACCCGACAGATGTTTTTC CACDRVLGDLSSWDTRQMFF many TRDJ3 TRDV2 TRDD3
TGTGCCTGTGACACCGGGAGGGCCTTCTCCTGGGACACCCGACAGATGTTTTTC CACDTGRAFSWDTRQMFF few TRDJ3 TRDV2 -
TGTGCCTGTGACTCCCTTTCAGGGGGACTTTTTTTGACAGCACAACTCTTCTTT CACDSLSGGLFLTAQLFF many TRDJ2 TRDV2 -
TGTGCCTGTGACATACTGGGGGATACGCGCTCCTGGGACACCCGACAGATGTTTTTC CACDILGDTRSWDTRQMFF medium-sized TRDJ3 TRDV2 TRDD3
TGTGCCTGTGACACGTGGCTGGGGGATAACTGGGACACCCGACAGATGTTTTTC CACDTWLGDNWDTRQMFF - TRDJ3 TRDV2 TRDD3
TGTGCCTGTGATCCCTGGGGGATATCGACAGCACAACTCTTCTTT CACDPWGISTAQLFF - TRDJ2 TRDV2 TRDD3
TGTGCAGCAAGCGGGCGGGAATGGGATACGCGGCGGGATTACACCGATAAACTCATCTTT CAASGREWDTRRDYTDKLIF - TRDJ1 TRAV29/DV5 TRDD3
TGTGCCTGTGACACCTGGGGATCCCCAAGCTCCTGGGACACCCGACAGATGTTTTTC CACDTWGSPSSWDTRQMFF few TRDJ3 TRDV2 -
TGTGCTCTTGGGGTTCGATGTGGGACAGCACAACTCTTCTTT CALGVRCGTAQLFF few TRDJ2 TRDV1 -
TGTGCCTTTAAACGAGGGATATACGCGTGCGATAAACTCATCTTT CAFKRGIYACDKLIF few TRDJ1 TRDV3 -
TGTGCCTGTGACACCTCTGGGGGATACGCCGATAAACTCATCTTT CACDTSGGYADKLIF many TRDJ1 TRDV2 TRDD3
TGTGCCTGTGACACGATTGGGAGCTCCTGGGACACCCGACAGATGTTTTTC CACDTIGSSWDTRQMFF few TRDJ3 TRDV2 -
TGTGCCTGTGACCGCATCTCCAGCTCCTGGGACACCCGGCAGATGTTTTTC CACDRISSSWDTRQMFF - TRDJ3 TRDV2 -
TGTGCCTGTGACATACTGGGGGATACGGGCTGGGACACCCGACAGATGTTTTTC CACDILGDTGWDTRQMFF - TRDJ3 TRDV2 TRDD3
TGTGCCTTCAAGTACTGGGGGCCCCAGACAGCACAACTCTTCTTT CAFKYWGPQTAQLFF few TRDJ2 TRDV3 TRDD3
TGTGCCTGTGACTCCATACTATTTACTGGGGGTTCTTTGACAGCACAACTCTTCTTT CACDSILFTGGSLTAQLFF few TRDJ2 TRDV2 TRDD3
TGTGCCTGTGATACTATTCACTGGGGGAAGAGCTCCTGGGACACCCGACAGATGTTTTTC CACDTIHWGKSSWDTRQMFF - TRDJ3 TRDV2 TRDD3
TGTGCCTGTGACACCGTACTGGGGGAGTCGAGCTCCTGGGACACCCGACAGATGTTTTTC CACDTVLGESSSWDTRQMFF few TRDJ3 TRDV2 TRDD3
TGTGCCTGTGACACGGGACTCGTGGCACAACTCTTCTTT CACDTGLVAQLFF - TRDJ2 TRDV2 -
TGTGCCTGTGACCTCCTACTGGGAACCTGGGACACCCGACAGATGTTTTTC CACDLLLGTWDTRQMFF many TRDJ3 TRDV2 -
TGTGCCTGTGACTACTGGGGGACCGACTCCTGGGACACCCGACAGATGTTTTTC CACDYWGTDSWDTRQMFF - TRDJ3 TRDV2 TRDD3